Detailed here is one T cell receptor (beta chain). Its antigen is currently unknown. This record comes from a study of T-cell reconstitution after alpha-beta-depleted transplantation in children. Whole-study findings and limits: Several hundred graft clones that had expanded were reportedly the source of alpha-beta T cells about two months after transplant. The main origin of T-cell counts and diversity one year after transplant was newly produced T cells.

The authors prepared the TCRbeta library with unique molecular identifiers. TCRdb independently ran MiXCR on the PCR reads; one entry per CDR3 protein. The table records about 420,000 distinct CDR3 sequences, around 16% of them present only once. Germline V gene lookup returns CDR1 SQVTM and CDR2 ANQGSEA. V lost 4 bases, J lost 0 bases, and 16 bases lay in between. The CDR3 runs 16 residues. The specimen comprised PBMCs, mostly from graft donor cells, sampled 360 days after TCRalphabeta/CD19-depleted stem cell transplant. The receptor was isolated from a boy younger than two who had a stem cell transplant for Wiskott-Aldrich syndrome, so the T cells may come from the graft donor. This chain connects TRBV29-1 to TRBJ2-1; possibly TRBD1 or TRBD2 for D (5 bases each). CDR3: CSVARVKGSSYNEQFF. CDR3 in DNA: TGCAGCGTTGCACGCGTAAAGGGGAGCTCCTACAATGAGCAGTTCTTC.